Listed below are T cell receptor beta chains from one sample, sequenced in a study of vaccination and CD4 T cells after COVID-19. From the PCR reads, TCRdb called clonotypes with MiXCR, one entry per CDR3 protein. Of some 14,000 distinct CDR3 sequences in the sample, about 35% are singletons; the top ten hold roughly 38%. The antigens these receptors bind are not known. The sequenced material came from cultured CD4+ T cells from blood. All receptors derive from a human donor with COVID-19. Each CDR3 is given with its conserved first and last residue. The D gene is left open where the match is weak. Some rows mark clone size as missing; the rest say once, few, many or name a class of expanded clone.

TRBV19	few	TRBJ1-5	TRBD1	TGTGCCAGTAGTGTCCGGAGACAGGGCTCCAATAGCAATCAGCCCCAGCATTTT	CASSVRRQGSNSNQPQHF
TRBV30	-	TRBJ1-5	-	TGTGCCTGGAGTGTGACGGCGGCGGGTCAGCCCCAGCATTTT	CAWSVTAAGQPQHF
TRBV7-2	-	TRBJ2-2	TRBD1	TGTGCCAGCAGCCGGGACAGGGCAAGGACCGGGGAGCTGTTTTTT	CASSRDRARTGELFF
TRBV20-1	few	TRBJ2-7	-	TGCAGTGCTAGAGATCCCCCTGCCGAGCAGTACTTC	CSARDPPAEQYF
TRBV28	once	TRBJ1-6	-	TGTGCCAGCAGTTTCAGGGGATCACCCCTCCACTTT	CASSFRGSPLHF
TRBV12-3/TRBV12-4	-	TRBJ2-7	-	TGTGCCAGCAGGCCGGGACTTTCTAGCTACGAGCAGTACTTC	CASRPGLSSYEQYF
TRBV2	few	TRBJ1-2	-	TGTGCCAGCAGAGACAGTGGTCCATATGGCTACACCTTC	CASRDSGPYGYTF
TRBV11-3	-	TRBJ2-2	-	TGTGCCAGCAGCCGGAGCGCGAACACCGGGGAGCTGTTTTTT	CASSRSANTGELFF
TRBV7-9	few	TRBJ1-4	-	TGTGCCAGCAGCTGGGGCGTTAATGAAAAACTGTTTTTT	CASSWGVNEKLFF
TRBV20-1	few	TRBJ2-2	TRBD2	TGCAGTGCGACCGGCCCTACACTAGCGGGGGGGGGTAACACCGGGGAGCTGTTTTTT	CSATGPTLAGGGNTGELFF
TRBV19	few	TRBJ1-1	-	TGTGCCAGTAAGAGCAGGGCTGATTACACTGAAGCTTTCTTT	CASKSRADYTEAFF
TRBV7-2	-	TRBJ1-3	-	TGTGCCAGCAGCTTAACTGGACGGACCTCTGGAGGAAACACCATATATTTT	CASSLTGRTSGGNTIYF
TRBV6-5	-	TRBJ2-5	-	TGTGCCAGCAGTTACTCACAAGAGACCCAGTACTTC	CASSYSQETQYF
TRBV6-1	-	TRBJ1-5	-	TGTGCCAGCAGACGAACTGACAGTGTAAGCAATCAGCCCCAGCATTTT	CASRRTDSVSNQPQHF
TRBV7-2	-	TRBJ2-1	TRBD2	TGTGCCAGCAGCCCTGGGACTAGCGGGGGGCTATCCTACAATGAGCAGTTCTTC	CASSPGTSGGLSYNEQFF
TRBV7-9	few	TRBJ2-1	-	TGTGCCAGCAGCTTAAGGGGGAGGGGGTTCTACAATGAGCAGTTCTTC	CASSLRGRGFYNEQFF
TRBV30	few	TRBJ2-2	-	TGTGCCTGGAGCCCCACCCGGGAGCTGTTTTTT	CAWSPTRELFF
TRBV25-1	-	TRBJ2-7	-	TGTACCAGCAAGGGACACCCGAGCTCCTACGAGCAGTACTTC	CTSKGHPSSYEQYF
TRBV19	-	TRBJ1-5	-	TGTGCCAGTAGTATCTTTCTTCAGGACAGAGGCAATCAGCCCCAGCATTTT	CASSIFLQDRGNQPQHF
TRBV30	-	TRBJ2-7	TRBD1	TGTGCCTGGGGCAGGGGGCAAGGGGAGCAGTACTTC	CAWGRGQGEQYF
TRBV10-1	few	TRBJ2-2	-	TGCGCCAGCAGTGACAGGTCCTACACCGGGGAGCTGTTTTTT	CASSDRSYTGELFF
TRBV2	-	TRBJ2-2	TRBD2	TGTGCCAGCAGGGGTAGCGGGGACGGAGGGGAGCTGTTTTTT	CASRGSGDGGELFF
TRBV2	-	TRBJ1-6	-	TGTGCCAGCAGTGTACCTACCCAGACTTATAATTCACCCCTCCACTTT	CASSVPTQTYNSPLHF
TRBV6-4	few	TRBJ1-1	-	TGTGCCAGCAGTACCCAGAGGGGCACTGAAGCTTTCTTT	CASSTQRGTEAFF
TRBV2	-	TRBJ1-6	-	TGTGCCAGCAGAAATCAAAACAGGGCCCCCAGCTCCTATAATTCACCCCTCCACTTT	CASRNQNRAPSSYNSPLHF
TRBV11-2	few	TRBJ2-7	-	TGTGCCAGCAGCCATTTCCGGGACCCCGCATACGAGCAGTACTTC	CASSHFRDPAYEQYF
TRBV20-1	few	TRBJ2-5	TRBD1	TGCAGTCAACGAACCGGGACAGGGGTGTGGGAGACCCAGTACTTC	CSQRTGTGVWETQYF
TRBV30	-	TRBJ1-5	-	TGTGCCTGGACTACCGGGGCCCATCAGCCCCAGCATTTT	CAWTTGAHQPQHF
TRBV19	-	TRBJ2-2	TRBD1	TGTGCCAGTAGTCACACCAGACAGGGGACCGGGGAGCTGTTTTTT	CASSHTRQGTGELFF
TRBV19	-	TRBJ2-4	TRBD2	TGTGCCAGTAGTGGACACGGGGGGGTCGCCAAAAACATTCAGTACTTC	CASSGHGGVAKNIQYF
TRBV6-1	few	TRBJ1-2	TRBD1	TGTGCCAGCAGTGCCGGGACAGGGAACTATGGCTACACCTTC	CASSAGTGNYGYTF
TRBV7-9	-	TRBJ2-3	-	TGTGCCAGCAGCTCGCCCATGAGCGGTGGAGCAGATACGCAGTATTTT	CASSSPMSGGADTQYF
TRBV7-9	few	TRBJ1-3	-	TGTGCCAGCAGCTCCCCGAGCTCTGGAAACACCATATATTTT	CASSSPSSGNTIYF
TRBV6-1	few	TRBJ2-3	TRBD2	TGTGCCAGCAGTGCCATCCTAGCGGGGGGGACAGATACGCAGTATTTT	CASSAILAGGTDTQYF
TRBV7-2	few	TRBJ1-6	-	TGTGCCAGCAGCCTCTTAGATAGTTCACCCCTCCACTTT	CASSLLDSSPLHF
TRBV19	-	TRBJ1-1	TRBD1	TGTGCCACCACCGGGACAGGATACACTGAAGCTTTCTTT	CATTGTGYTEAFF
TRBV27	-	TRBJ2-6	TRBD1	TGTGCCAGCAGTTTCAGTAGGACAGGGGGGGCCAACGTCCTGACTTTC	CASSFSRTGGANVLTF
TRBV15	medium-sized	TRBJ1-6	-	TGTGCCACCAGCCCTCCCTCTCTGGACATGAGGGATAATTCACCCCTCCACTTT	CATSPPSLDMRDNSPLHF
TRBV6-2/TRBV6-3	few	TRBJ2-3	TRBD2	TGTGCCAGCAGTTACTTCGCTAGCGGGGGGGGGACAGATACGCAGTATTTT	CASSYFASGGGTDTQYF
TRBV6-5	few	TRBJ1-1	-	TGTGCCAGCAGTTATATCTCGTTATCGGCTGAAGCTTTCTTT	CASSYISLSAEAFF
TRBV20-1	-	TRBJ2-1	-	TGCAGTGCTAGAGATCTCGGAGTTTTCTCCTACAATGAGCAGTTCTTC	CSARDLGVFSYNEQFF
TRBV14	-	TRBJ2-3	-	TGTGCCAGCAGCCCTGCCGGGACGGAAACAGATACGCAGTATTTT	CASSPAGTETDTQYF
TRBV20-1	few	TRBJ2-5	-	TGCAGTGCTCTCCTAGGGGGGGAGACCCAGTACTTC	CSALLGGETQYF
TRBV10-3	-	TRBJ2-3	TRBD1	TGTGCCACCAGGGACAGCCCTAGCACAGATACGCAGTATTTT	CATRDSPSTDTQYF
TRBV24-1	-	TRBJ1-1	-	TGTGCCACCAGTGATCCTAACACTGAAGCTTTCTTT	CATSDPNTEAFF